The T cell receptor beta chain described here comes from a study of blood T cell repertoires in COVID-19. Across the study: Whether acute or convalescent, the COVID-19 samples came from the United States, Italy and Spain. PBMCs, B-cell-depleted T cells, or T cells were the source of the cDNA or gDNA that made up the material.

There are 15 residues in the CDR3. V trimming: 3 bases; J trimming: 9 bases; junction bases outside the gene matches: 7. Germline values: CDR1 SGHDN, CDR2 FVKESK. Authors' data handling: Nucleated cell number was recorded as an estimate derived from reference gene primer amplification. Clones were sequenced by immunoSEQ multiplex PCR, and TCRdb holds only the in-frame ones, with some missing. D and trimming were read from the DNA, whereas the V and J calls and clone size are those reported in that table. The data contain 150,000 to 200,000 clones, 80% to 90% of them seen just once; the ten biggest clones take up more than 7.5%.

The V and J genes are TRBV14 and TRBJ1-6; 8 bases match TRBD1. The clonotype comes from a man aged 45-65 years with active or convalescent COVID-19. The sequencing input was peripheral blood. DNA for the CDR3: TGTGCCAGCAGCCAGGACAGGGCCCTAATTTCACCCCTCCACTTT. It specifies CASSQDRALISPLHF.